The 14 T cell receptor beta chains below come from one sample, sequenced in a study of cytomegalovirus exposure and HLA in healthy donors. PCR amplification relied on 60 Vbeta primers (plus 13 Jbeta primers). TCRdb's copy holds only in-frame clones and misses some; the assay was immunoSEQ multiplex PCR. The table lists around 150,000 clones, around 74% of them singletons. The specimen sequenced was PBMCs. The receptor source for this set is a female donor in good health and CMV-seronegative.

This chain joins TRBV11-3 and TRBJ2-2; D perhaps matches TRBD2 (6 bases). Looked up from germline, CDR1 is SGHNT and CDR2 is YENEEA. The CDR3 sequence is 14 residues long. The V end was cut by 1 base, the J end by 5 bases, with 8 bases between. The CDR3 loop is CASSLGRGTGELFF. CDR3 nucleotides: TGTGCCAGCAGCTTAGGACGGGGGACCGGGGAGCTGTTTTTT.

CDR3 nucleotides: TGTGCCAGCAGCCCACGCCGGGCGGGCGAAAAACTGTTTTTT. Its translation: CASSPRRAGEKLFF. The chain recombines TRBV5-8 with TRBJ1-4; D ambiguous. V was pared by 4 bases and J by 8 bases, with 15 bases between. The CDR3 totals 14 residues. Germline lookup yields CDR1 SGHTS and CDR2 YDEGEE.

The rearrangement links TRBV6-1 to TRBJ1-5; possible D gene TRBD1, 6 bases. Trimming cost V 5 bases and J 4 bases, with 12 bases left between them. Germline V gene lookup returns CDR1 MNHNS and CDR2 SASEGT. The CDR3 runs 14 residues. CDR3 coding DNA: TGTGCCAGCAGTCCCACGGACAGAAATCAGCCCCAGCATTTT. It translates to CASSPTDRNQPQHF.

This sequence joins TRBV5-1 and TRBJ2-5; D possibly corresponds to TRBD2 (6 bases). The CDR3 length is 15 residues. The V gene lost 1 base and the J gene lost 1 base, with 11 bases spanning the gap. Germline V CDR1 and CDR2: SGHRS, YFSETQ. The CDR3 loop is CASSLMRRGQETQYF. The CDR3 DNA reads as TGCGCCAGCAGCTTGATGAGGAGGGGCCAAGAGACCCAGTACTTC.

The chain combines TRBV19 with TRBJ1-1; D possibly corresponds to TRBD1 (6 bases). Germline assignment: CDR1 LNHDA and CDR2 SQIVND (reference sequence). The CDR3 sequence is 18 residues long. V was clipped by 3 bases and J by 4 bases, with 24 bases between them. The CDR3 region has the DNA TGTGCCAGTAGTATCCAAACCGCGGGGGCGGGGAGGGGCACTGAAGCTTTCTTT. This translates into CASSIQTAGAGRGTEAFF. Supplemented by reference TRBV19 and TRBJ1-1, the full variable domain reads DGGITQSPKYLFRKEGQNVTLSCEQNLNHDAMYWYRQDPGQGLRLIYYSQIVNDFQKGDIAEGYSVSREKKESFPLTVTSAQKNPTAFYLCASSIQTAGAGRGTEAFFGQGTRLTVV.

The chain is built from TRBV11-2 and TRBJ2-1; 8 nucleotides match TRBD2. Germline-derived CDR1 and CDR2 are SGHAT and FQNNGV. CDR3 size: 15 residues. The V gene end was trimmed by 2 bases and the J gene end by 7 bases; junction bases not matched to a gene: 7. DNA for the CDR3: TGTGCCAGCAGCTTAACGGGGGGGGTTCAAAATGAGCAGTTCTTC. This sequence encodes CASSLTGGVQNEQFF.

This chain connects TRBV15 to TRBJ2-7, with a weak D call TRBD1 (5 bases). Germline V lookup: CDR1 LNHNV, CDR2 YYDKDF (reference sequence). Trimming took 0 bases from V and 2 from J, leaving 11 bases between them. The CDR3 consists of 15 residues. DNA for the CDR3: TGTGCCACCAGCAGAGAGGGGTCAGGGACCTACGAGCAGTACTTC. This sequence encodes CATSREGSGTYEQYF.

The rearrangement joins TRBV10-3 to TRBJ1-5; D gene ambiguous. This CDR3 region has 16 residues. In germline, CDR1 is ENHRY, CDR2 SYGVKD. The germline V and J ends were trimmed by 1 base and 2 bases, with 12 bases remaining between them. The CDR3 nucleotides read TGTGCCATCAGTGAGTTAGGCTGGCAGGGCAATCAGCCCCAGCATTTT. It specifies CAISELGWQGNQPQHF.

The V gene is TRBV7-6, the J gene TRBJ2-1; no reliable D call. There are 15 residues in the CDR3. Trimming shortened V by 5 bases and J by 3 bases, and 14 bases separated the two germline ends. Germline V gives CDR1 SGHVS, CDR2 FNYEAQ. This CDR3 reads CASSHTLASYNEQFF. The CDR3 DNA reads as TGTGCCAGCAGCCATACGTTGGCTAGCTACAATGAGCAGTTCTTC.

This chain joins TRBV29-1 and TRBJ2-1, with 11 bases fitting TRBD1. The CDR3 consists of 14 residues. Germline values: CDR1 SQVTM, CDR2 ANQGSEA. The ends lost 3 bases at V and 2 bases at J; junction bases unmatched: 0. The CDR3 nucleotides read TGCAGCGTTGAGGGACAGGGGGCCTACAATGAGCAGTTCTTC. The encoded protein is CSVEGQGAYNEQFF.

The chain couples TRBV6-1 to TRBJ2-2; D gene unclear. The CDR3 length is 12 residues. Germline V gives CDR1 MNHNS, CDR2 SASEGT. Between the trimmed V and J ends, which lost 6 bases and 6 bases, there was a span of 8 bases. Written as DNA, the CDR3 is TGTGCCAGCAGCCATCAGGCCGGGGAGCTGTTTTTT. Translation gives CASSHQAGELFF.

To note about this clone: One end of the junction fails to match germline, which may point to a read error. The J gene is TRBJ2-1, the V gene TRBV28, with 9 bases lining up with TRBD1. CDR3 length equals 16 residues. Germline V gene data show CDR1 as MDHEN and CDR2 as SYDVKM. CDR3 in amino acids: CASSRTGTGSSNEQFF. Written as DNA, the CDR3 is TGTGCCAGCAGTCGAACCGGGACAGGGTCCTCCAATGAGCAGTTCTTC.

The chain combines TRBV5-4 with TRBJ2-1; tentatively, D is TRBD1 (5 bases). Trimming removed 0 bases from V and 12 bases from J, with 10 bases in between. The CDR3 spans 12 residues. The germline gives CDR1 SGHNT, CDR2 YYREEE (reference sequence). In DNA form, the CDR3 reads TGTGCCAGCAGCTTGGTTCAGGGCGTGCAGTTCTTC. Translation gives CASSLVQGVQFF.

This chain links TRBV7-8 with TRBJ2-7, with D tentatively TRBD2 (6 bases). The CDR3 has 12 amino acids. The germline V gene encodes CDR1 SGHVS and CDR2 FQNEAQ. This chain's CDR3 is CATSAGSYEQYF. As DNA, the CDR3 is TGTGCTACGTCCGCGGGGTCCTACGAGCAGTACTTC.